Listed below are T cell receptor beta chains from one sample, sequenced in a study of human T cells and chemical hapten exposure. MiXCR was run by TCRdb on the RACE reads, yielding one entry per CDR3 protein. This table holds 380,000 or so distinct CDR3 sequences, 5% to 6.5% found once. The starting material was whole blood, obtained in connection with sensitization to the hapten diphenylcyclopropenone (DPC). All receptors derive from a woman under 30 with alopecia areata. Some clones in this sample may be carry-over from other donors' samples. The CDR3 runs from the conserved cysteine through the conserved F or W. The D gene is left open where the match is weak. Clone size, where shown, is once, few, many, or a class for clones that have expanded.

CDR3aa: CASSVQGAPTNEQYF; CDR3nt: TGTGCCAGTAGTGTACAGGGGGCGCCAACTAACGAGCAGTACTTC; abundance: few; j_gene: TRBJ2-7; d_gene: TRBD1; v_gene: TRBV19
CDR3aa: CASSLGRFGANVLTF; CDR3nt: TGTGCCAGCAGCTTAGGCAGGTTCGGGGCCAACGTCCTGACTTTC; abundance: few; j_gene: TRBJ2-6; d_gene: .; v_gene: TRBV7-2
CDR3aa: CSVGQGEQPQHF; CDR3nt: TGCAGCGTTGGACAGGGAGAGCAGCCCCAGCATTTT; abundance: .; j_gene: TRBJ1-5; d_gene: TRBD1; v_gene: TRBV29-1
CDR3aa: CASSLHFGGASYEQYF; CDR3nt: TGCGCCAGCAGCCTCCATTTCGGGGGAGCCTCCTACGAGCAGTACTTC; abundance: many; j_gene: TRBJ2-7; d_gene: .; v_gene: TRBV4-3
CDR3aa: CASSPDRGRAEAFF; CDR3nt: TGTGCCAGCAGCCCAGACAGGGGGCGTGCTGAAGCTTTCTTT; abundance: many; j_gene: TRBJ1-1; d_gene: TRBD1; v_gene: TRBV7-8
CDR3aa: CASSPLTGVNEQYF; CDR3nt: TGTGCCAGCTCACCACTGACAGGGGTGAACGAGCAGTACTTC; abundance: .; j_gene: TRBJ2-7; d_gene: TRBD1; v_gene: TRBV18
CDR3aa: CASSKYGAEAFF; CDR3nt: TGTGCCAGCAGCAAATATGGGGCTGAAGCTTTCTTT; abundance: few; j_gene: TRBJ1-1; d_gene: .; v_gene: TRBV21-1
CDR3aa: CASSQGLAPGELFF; CDR3nt: TGCGCCAGCAGCCAAGGACTAGCTCCCGGGGAGCTGTTTTTT; abundance: .; j_gene: TRBJ2-2; d_gene: TRBD2; v_gene: TRBV4-3
CDR3aa: CASSFFSGGVADTQYF; CDR3nt: TGTGCCAGCAGCTTCTTTAGCGGGGGGGTCGCAGATACGCAGTATTTT; abundance: .; j_gene: TRBJ2-3; d_gene: TRBD2; v_gene: TRBV5-6
CDR3aa: CASSSPGRVGGYTF; CDR3nt: TGTGCCAGCAGTTCTCCGGGACGGGTCGGGGGCTACACCTTC; abundance: many; j_gene: TRBJ1-2; d_gene: .; v_gene: TRBV12-3/TRBV12-4
CDR3aa: CSVHAQGYGYTF; CDR3nt: TGCAGCGTTCACGCTCAGGGCTATGGCTACACCTTC; abundance: few; j_gene: TRBJ1-2; d_gene: .; v_gene: TRBV29-1
CDR3aa: CASSFLTLMANYGYTF; CDR3nt: TGTGCCAGCAGCTTTTTGACGCTCATGGCTAACTATGGCTACACCTTC; abundance: .; j_gene: TRBJ1-2; d_gene: .; v_gene: TRBV7-2
CDR3aa: CASSSGGQKLFF; CDR3nt: TGTGCCAGCTCAAGCGGAGGACAGAAGCTGTTTTTT; abundance: few; j_gene: TRBJ2-2; d_gene: .; v_gene: TRBV18
CDR3aa: CASSRGWGNTEAFF; CDR3nt: TGTGCCAGCAGCCGGGGGTGGGGGAACACTGAAGCTTTCTTT; abundance: few; j_gene: TRBJ1-1; d_gene: .; v_gene: TRBV4-2